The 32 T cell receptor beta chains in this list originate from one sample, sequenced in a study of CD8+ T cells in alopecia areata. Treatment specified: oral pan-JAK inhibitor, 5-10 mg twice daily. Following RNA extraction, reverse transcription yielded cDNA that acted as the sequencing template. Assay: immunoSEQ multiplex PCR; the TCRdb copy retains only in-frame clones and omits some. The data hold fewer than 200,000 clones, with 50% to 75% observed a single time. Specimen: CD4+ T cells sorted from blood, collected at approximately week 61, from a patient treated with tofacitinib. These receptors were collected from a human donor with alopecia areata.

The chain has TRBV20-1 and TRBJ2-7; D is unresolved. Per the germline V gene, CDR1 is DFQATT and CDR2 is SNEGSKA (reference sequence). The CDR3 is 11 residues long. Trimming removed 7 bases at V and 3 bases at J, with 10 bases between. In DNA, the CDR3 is TGCAGTGGGGTAAACAGCTACGAGCAGTACTTC. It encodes CSGVNSYEQYF.

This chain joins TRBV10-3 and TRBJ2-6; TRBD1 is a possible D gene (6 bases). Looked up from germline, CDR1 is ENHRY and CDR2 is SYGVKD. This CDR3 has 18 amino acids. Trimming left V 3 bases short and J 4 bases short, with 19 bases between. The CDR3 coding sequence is TGTGCCATCAGTGAATTTGGGGGACAAGTATCCGGGGCCAACGTCCTGACTTTC. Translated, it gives CAISEFGGQVSGANVLTF.

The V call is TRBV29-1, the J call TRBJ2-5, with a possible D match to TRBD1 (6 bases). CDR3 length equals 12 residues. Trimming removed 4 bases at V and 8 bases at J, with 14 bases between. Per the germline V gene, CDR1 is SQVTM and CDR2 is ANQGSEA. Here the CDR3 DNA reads TGCAGCGTTGTAGGGGCAGGGGAAACCCAGTACTTC. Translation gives CSVVGAGETQYF.

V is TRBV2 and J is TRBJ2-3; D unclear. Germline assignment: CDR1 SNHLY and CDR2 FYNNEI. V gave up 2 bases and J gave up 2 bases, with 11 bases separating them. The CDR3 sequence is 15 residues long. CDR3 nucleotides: TGTGCCAGCAGTGAATATCACAGCCTCACAGATACGCAGTATTTT. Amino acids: CASSEYHSLTDTQYF.

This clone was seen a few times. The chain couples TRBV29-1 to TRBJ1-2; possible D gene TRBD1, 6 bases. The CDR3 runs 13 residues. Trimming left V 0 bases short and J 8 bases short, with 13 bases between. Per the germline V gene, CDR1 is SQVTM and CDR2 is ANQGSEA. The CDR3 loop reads CSVEEGGHGGYTF. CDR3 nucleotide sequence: TGCAGCGTTGAAGAAGGGGGACATGGCGGCTACACCTTC.

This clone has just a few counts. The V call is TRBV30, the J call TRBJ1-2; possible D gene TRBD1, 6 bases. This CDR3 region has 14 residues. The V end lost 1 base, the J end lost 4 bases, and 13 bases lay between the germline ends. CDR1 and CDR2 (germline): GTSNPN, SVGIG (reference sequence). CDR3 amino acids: CAWSAQRDIYGYTF. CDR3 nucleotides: TGTGCCTGGAGTGCACAACGGGACATCTATGGCTACACCTTC.

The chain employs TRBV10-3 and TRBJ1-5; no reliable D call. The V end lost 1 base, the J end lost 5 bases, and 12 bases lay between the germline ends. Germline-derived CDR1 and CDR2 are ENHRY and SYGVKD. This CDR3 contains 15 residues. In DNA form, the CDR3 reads TGTGCCATCAGTGAGTTAGGACTGAACGATCAGCCCCAGCATTTT. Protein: CAISELGLNDQPQHF.

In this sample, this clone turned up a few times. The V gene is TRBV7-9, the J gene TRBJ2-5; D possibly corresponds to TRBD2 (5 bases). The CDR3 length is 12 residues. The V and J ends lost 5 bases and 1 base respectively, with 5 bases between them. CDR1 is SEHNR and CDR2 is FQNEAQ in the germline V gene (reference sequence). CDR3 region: CASSGSQETQYF. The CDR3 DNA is TGTGCCAGCAGCGGGAGCCAAGAGACCCAGTACTTC.

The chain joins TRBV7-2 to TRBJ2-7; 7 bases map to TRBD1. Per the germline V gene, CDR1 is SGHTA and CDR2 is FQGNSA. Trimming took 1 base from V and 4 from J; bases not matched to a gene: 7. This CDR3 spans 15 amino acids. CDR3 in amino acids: CASSLVSGGRYEQYF. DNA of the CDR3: TGTGCCAGCAGCTTAGTGTCAGGGGGAAGATACGAGCAGTACTTC.

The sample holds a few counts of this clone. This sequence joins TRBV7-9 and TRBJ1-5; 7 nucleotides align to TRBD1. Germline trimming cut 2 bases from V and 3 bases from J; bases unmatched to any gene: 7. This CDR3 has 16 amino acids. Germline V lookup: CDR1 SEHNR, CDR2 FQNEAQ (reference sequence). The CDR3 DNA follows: TGTGCCAGCAGCTTACAAGGGGGCTGGGACAATCAGCCCCAGCATTTT. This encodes CASSLQGGWDNQPQHF. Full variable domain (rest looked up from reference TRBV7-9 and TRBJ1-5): DTGVSQNPRHKITKRGQNVTFRCDPISEHNRLYWYRQTLGQGPEFLTYFQNEAQLEKSRLLSDRFSAERPKGSFSTLEIQRTEQGDSAMYLCASSLQGGWDNQPQHFGDGTRLSIL.

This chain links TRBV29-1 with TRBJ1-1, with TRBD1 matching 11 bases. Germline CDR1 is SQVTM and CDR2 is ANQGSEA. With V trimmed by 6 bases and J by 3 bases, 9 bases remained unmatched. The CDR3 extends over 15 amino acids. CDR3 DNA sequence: TGCAGCGTACACAGGACAGGGGGCTGGGACACTGAAGCTTTCTTT. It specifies CSVHRTGGWDTEAFF.

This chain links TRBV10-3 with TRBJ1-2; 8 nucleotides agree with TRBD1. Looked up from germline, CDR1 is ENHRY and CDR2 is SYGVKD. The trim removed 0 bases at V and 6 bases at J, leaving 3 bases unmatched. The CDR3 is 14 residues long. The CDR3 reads CAISESLDRDGYTF. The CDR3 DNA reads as TGTGCCATCAGTGAGTCGTTGGACAGGGATGGCTACACCTTC.

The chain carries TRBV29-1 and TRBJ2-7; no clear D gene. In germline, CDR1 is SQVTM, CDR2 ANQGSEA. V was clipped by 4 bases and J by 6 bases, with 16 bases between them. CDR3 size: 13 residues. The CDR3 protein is CSVVQSLGFEQYF. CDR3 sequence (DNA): TGCAGCGTTGTTCAGAGTCTTGGATTCGAGCAGTACTTC.

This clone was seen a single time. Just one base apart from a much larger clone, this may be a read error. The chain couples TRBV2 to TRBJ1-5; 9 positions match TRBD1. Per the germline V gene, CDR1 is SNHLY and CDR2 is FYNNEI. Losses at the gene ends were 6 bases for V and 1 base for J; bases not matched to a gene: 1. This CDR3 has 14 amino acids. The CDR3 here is CASRGTGSNQPQHF. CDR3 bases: TGTGCCAGCAGGGGGACAGGGAGCAATCAGCCCCAGCATTTT.

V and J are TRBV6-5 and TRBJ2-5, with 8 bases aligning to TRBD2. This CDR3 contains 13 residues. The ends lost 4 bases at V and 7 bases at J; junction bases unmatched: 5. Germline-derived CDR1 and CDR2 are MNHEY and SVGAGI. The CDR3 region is CASSSGLDGTQYF. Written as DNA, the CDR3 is TGTGCCAGCAGTTCGGGACTAGATGGGACCCAGTACTTC.

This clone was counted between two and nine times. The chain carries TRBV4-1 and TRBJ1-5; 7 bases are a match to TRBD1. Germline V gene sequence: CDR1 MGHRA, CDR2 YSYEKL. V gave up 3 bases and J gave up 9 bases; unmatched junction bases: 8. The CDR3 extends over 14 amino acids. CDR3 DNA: TGCGCCAGCAGCCATGGACAGGTGACTAGGCCCCAGCATTTT. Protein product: CASSHGQVTRPQHF.

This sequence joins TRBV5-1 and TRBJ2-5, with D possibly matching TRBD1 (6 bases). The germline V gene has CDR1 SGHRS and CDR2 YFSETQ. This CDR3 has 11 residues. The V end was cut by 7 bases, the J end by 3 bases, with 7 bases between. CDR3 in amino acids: CASRQEETQYF. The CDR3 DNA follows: TGCGCCAGCCGACAGGAAGAGACCCAGTACTTC.

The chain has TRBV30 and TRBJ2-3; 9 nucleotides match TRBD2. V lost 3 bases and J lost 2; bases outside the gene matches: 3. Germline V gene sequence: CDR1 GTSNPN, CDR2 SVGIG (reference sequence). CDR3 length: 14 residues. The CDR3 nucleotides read TGTGCCTGGAGGACTAGCGGTTACACAGATACGCAGTATTTT. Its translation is CAWRTSGYTDTQYF.

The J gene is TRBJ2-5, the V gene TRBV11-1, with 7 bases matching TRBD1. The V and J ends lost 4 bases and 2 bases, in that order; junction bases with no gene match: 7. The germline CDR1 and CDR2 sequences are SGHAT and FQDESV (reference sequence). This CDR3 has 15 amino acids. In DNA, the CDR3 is TGTGCCAGCAGCTCCCAGCCGGGACAGCAAGAGACCCAGTACTTC. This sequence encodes CASSSQPGQQETQYF.

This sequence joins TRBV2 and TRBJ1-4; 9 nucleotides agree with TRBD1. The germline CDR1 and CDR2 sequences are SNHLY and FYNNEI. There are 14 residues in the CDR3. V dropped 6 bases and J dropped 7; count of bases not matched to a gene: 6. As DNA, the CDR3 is TGTGCCAGCAGCCTGACAGGGGGAGGTGAAAAACTGTTTTTT. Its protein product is CASSLTGGGEKLFF.

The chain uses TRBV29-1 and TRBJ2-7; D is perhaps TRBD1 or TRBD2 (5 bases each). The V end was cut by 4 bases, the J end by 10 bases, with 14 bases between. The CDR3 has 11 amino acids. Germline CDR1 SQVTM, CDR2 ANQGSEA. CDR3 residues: CSVAGAGSQYF. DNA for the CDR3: TGCAGCGTTGCCGGGGCCGGCTCCCAGTACTTC.

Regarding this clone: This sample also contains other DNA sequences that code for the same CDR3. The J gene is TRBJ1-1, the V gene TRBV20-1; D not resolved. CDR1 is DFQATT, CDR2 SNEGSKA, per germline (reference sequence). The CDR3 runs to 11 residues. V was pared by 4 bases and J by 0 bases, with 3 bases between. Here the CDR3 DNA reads TGCAGTGCTATTCTGAACACTGAAGCTTTCTTT. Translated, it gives CSAILNTEAFF.

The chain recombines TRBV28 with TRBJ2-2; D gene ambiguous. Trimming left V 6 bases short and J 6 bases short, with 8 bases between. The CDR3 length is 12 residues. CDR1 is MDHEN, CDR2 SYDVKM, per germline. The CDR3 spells CASREASGELFF. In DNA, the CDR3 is TGTGCCAGCAGGGAAGCCTCCGGGGAGCTGTTTTTT.

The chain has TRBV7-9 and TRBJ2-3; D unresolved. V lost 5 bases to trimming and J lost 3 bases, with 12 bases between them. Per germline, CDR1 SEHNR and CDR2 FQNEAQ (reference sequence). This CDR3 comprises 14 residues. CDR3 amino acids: CASSVESSTDTQYF. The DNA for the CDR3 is TGTGCCAGCAGCGTCGAATCCTCTACAGATACGCAGTATTTT.

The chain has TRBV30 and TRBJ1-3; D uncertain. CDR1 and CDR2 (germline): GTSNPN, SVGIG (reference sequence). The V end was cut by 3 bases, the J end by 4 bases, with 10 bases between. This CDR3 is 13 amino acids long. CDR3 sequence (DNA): TGTGCCTGGAGCAGTGTCGGCGGAAACACCATATATTTT. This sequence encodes CAWSSVGGNTIYF.

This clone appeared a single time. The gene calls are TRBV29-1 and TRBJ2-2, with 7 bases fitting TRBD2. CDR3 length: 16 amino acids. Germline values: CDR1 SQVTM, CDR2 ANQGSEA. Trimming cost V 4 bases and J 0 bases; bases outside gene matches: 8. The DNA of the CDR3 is TGCAGCGTTGTTCAGTTTAGCGGGTCGAACACCGGGGAGCTGTTTTTT. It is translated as CSVVQFSGSNTGELFF.

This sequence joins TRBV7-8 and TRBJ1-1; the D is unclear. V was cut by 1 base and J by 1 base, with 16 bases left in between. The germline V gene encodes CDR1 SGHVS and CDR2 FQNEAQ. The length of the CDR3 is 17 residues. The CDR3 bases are TGTGCCAGCAGCTTAGGCGGTTGGAGGGAAGGGAACACTGAAGCTTTCTTT. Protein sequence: CASSLGGWREGNTEAFF.

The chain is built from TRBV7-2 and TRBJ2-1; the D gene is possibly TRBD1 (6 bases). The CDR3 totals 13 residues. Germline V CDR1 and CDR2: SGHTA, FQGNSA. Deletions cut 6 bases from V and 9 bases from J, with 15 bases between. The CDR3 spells CASSSDQTGEQFF. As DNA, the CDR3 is TGTGCCAGCAGTTCCGATCAGACAGGTGAGCAGTTCTTC.

DNA of the CDR3: TGTGCCAGCAGCGGGAGCAACCGCGCACTAGGTGGCTACACCTTC. Translating it yields CASSGSNRALGGYTF. The V and J genes are TRBV9 and TRBJ1-2; D unresolved. V lost 3 bases to trimming and J lost 7 bases, with 19 bases between them. The CDR3 extends over 15 amino acids. CDR1 SGDLS and CDR2 YYNGEE come from the germline V gene.

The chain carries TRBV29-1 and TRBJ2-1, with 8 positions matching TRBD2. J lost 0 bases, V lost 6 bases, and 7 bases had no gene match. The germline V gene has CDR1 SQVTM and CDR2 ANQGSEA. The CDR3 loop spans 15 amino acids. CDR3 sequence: CSVRPGLDSYNEQFF. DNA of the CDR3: TGCAGCGTCCGCCCGGGACTAGACTCCTACAATGAGCAGTTCTTC.

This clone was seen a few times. CDR3 in DNA: TGTGCCAGCAGTGAATTTGGGGGCTACAATGAGCAGTTCTTC. Translating gives CASSEFGGYNEQFF. The chain is built from TRBV6-1 and TRBJ2-1; perhaps D is TRBD1 or TRBD2 (5 bases each). This CDR3 has 14 amino acids. Deletions cut 2 bases from V and 3 bases from J, with 8 bases between. Germline values: CDR1 MNHNS, CDR2 SASEGT.

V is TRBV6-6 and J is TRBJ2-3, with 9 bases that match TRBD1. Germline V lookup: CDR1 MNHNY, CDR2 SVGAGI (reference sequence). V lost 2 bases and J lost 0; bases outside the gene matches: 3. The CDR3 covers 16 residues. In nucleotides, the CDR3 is TGTGCCAGCAGTTACGCGACAGGGGGGAGCACAGATACGCAGTATTTT. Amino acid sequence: CASSYATGGSTDTQYF.